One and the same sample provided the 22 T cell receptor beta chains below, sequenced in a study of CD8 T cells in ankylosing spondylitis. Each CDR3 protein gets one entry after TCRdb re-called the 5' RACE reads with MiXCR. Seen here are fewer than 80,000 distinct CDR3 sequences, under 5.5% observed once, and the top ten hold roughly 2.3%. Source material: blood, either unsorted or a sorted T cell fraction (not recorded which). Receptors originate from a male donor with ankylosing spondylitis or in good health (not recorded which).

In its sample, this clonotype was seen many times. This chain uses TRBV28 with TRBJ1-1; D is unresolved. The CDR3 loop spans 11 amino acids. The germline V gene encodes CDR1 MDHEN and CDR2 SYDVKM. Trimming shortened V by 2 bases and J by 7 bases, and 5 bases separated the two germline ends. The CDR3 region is CASSLMGEAFF. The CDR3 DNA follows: TGTGCCAGCAGTTTAATGGGTGAAGCTTTCTTT.

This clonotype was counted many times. The CDR3 DNA reads TGTGCCAGCAGTTACTCTGTGGGGGGGCCCGCCGAGCAGTACTTC. Amino acids: CASSYSVGGPAEQYF. V usage is TRBV6-5 and J usage is TRBJ2-7; D perhaps matches TRBD2 (7 bases). The CDR3 runs to 15 residues. CDR1 and CDR2 (germline): MNHEY, SVGAGI. V was trimmed by 0 bases and J by 6 bases, leaving 15 bases between them.

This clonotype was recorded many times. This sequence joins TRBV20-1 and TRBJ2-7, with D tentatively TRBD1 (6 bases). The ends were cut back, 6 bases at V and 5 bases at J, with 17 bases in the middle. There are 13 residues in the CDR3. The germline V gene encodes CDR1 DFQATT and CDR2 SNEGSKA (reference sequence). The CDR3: CSALIMGAHEQYF. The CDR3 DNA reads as TGCAGTGCCCTGATAATGGGGGCCCACGAGCAGTACTTC.

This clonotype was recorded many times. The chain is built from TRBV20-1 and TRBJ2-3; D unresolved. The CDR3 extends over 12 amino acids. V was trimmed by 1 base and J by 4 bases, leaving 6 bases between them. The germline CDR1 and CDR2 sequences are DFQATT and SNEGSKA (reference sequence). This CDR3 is CSARVLADTQYF. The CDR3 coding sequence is TGCAGTGCTAGAGTCTTAGCAGATACGCAGTATTTT.

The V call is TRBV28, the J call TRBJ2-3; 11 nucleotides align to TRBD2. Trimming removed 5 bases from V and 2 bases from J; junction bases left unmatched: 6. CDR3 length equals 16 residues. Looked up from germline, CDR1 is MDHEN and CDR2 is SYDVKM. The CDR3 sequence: CASSPRTSGFTDTQYF. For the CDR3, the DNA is TGTGCCAGCAGTCCGCGGACTAGCGGGTTCACAGATACGCAGTATTTT.

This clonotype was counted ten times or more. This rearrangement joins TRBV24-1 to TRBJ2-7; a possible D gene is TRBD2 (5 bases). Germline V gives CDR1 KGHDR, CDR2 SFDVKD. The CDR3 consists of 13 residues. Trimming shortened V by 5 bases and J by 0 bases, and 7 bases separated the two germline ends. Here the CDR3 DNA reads TGTGCCACCAGTGGTGGGAGCTCCTACGAGCAGTACTTC. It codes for CATSGGSSYEQYF.

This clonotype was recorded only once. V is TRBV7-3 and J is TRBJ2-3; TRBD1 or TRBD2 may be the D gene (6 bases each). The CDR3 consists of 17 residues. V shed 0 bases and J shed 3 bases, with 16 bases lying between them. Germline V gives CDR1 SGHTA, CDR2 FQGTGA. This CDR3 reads CASSLTQGGSGTDTQYF. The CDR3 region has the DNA TGTGCCAGCAGCTTAACCCAAGGGGGGAGTGGGACAGATACGCAGTATTTT.

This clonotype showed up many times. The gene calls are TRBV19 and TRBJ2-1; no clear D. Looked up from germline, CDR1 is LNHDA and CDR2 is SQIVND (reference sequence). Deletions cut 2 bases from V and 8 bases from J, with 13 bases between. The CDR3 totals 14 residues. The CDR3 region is CASSIRQPPYEQFF. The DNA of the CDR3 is TGTGCCAGTAGTATAAGGCAGCCTCCCTATGAGCAGTTCTTC. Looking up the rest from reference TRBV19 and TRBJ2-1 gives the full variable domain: DGGITQSPKYLFRKEGQNVTLSCEQNLNHDAMYWYRQDPGQGLRLIYYSQIVNDFQKGDIAEGYSVSREKKESFPLTVTSAQKNPTAFYLCASSIRQPPYEQFFGPGTRLTVL.

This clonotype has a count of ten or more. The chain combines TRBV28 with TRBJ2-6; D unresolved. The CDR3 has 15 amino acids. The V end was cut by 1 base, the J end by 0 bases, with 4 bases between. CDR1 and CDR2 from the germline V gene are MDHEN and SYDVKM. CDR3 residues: CASSLSDSGANVLTF. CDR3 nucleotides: TGTGCCAGCAGTTTATCCGACTCTGGGGCCAACGTCCTGACTTTC.

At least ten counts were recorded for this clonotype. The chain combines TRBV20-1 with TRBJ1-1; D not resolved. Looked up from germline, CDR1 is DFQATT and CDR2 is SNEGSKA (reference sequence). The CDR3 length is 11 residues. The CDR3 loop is CSTVQNTEAFF. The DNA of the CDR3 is TGCAGCACTGTCCAGAACACTGAAGCTTTCTTT.

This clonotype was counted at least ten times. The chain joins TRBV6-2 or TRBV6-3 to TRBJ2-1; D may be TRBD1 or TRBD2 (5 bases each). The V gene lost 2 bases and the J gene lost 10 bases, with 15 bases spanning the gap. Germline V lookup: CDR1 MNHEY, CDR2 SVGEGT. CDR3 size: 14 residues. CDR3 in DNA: TGTGCCAGCAGTTACGTAGGGGACCCACAGGAGCAGTTCTTC. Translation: CASSYVGDPQEQFF.

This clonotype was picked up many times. The CDR3 DNA sequence: TGTGCCAGCAGCCTCGCCTCCCGGAACACTGAAGCTTTCTTT. It specifies CASSLASRNTEAFF. The chain uses TRBV7-9 and TRBJ1-1; D is ambiguous. The V gene's germline CDR1 is SEHNR and CDR2 FQNEAQ (reference sequence). CDR3 length equals 14 residues. Trimming pared 5 bases from V and 1 base from J, leaving 11 bases between.

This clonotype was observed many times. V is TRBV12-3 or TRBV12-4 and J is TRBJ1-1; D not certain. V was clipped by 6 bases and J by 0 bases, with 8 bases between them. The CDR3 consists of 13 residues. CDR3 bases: TGTGCCAGCAGCCAACAGATGAACACTGAAGCTTTCTTT. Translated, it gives CASSQQMNTEAFF.

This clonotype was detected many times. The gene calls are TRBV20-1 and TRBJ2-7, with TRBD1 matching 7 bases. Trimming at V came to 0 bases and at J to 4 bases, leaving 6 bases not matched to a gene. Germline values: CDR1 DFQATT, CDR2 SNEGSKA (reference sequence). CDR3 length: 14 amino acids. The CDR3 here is CSARDLQGEYEQYF. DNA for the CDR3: TGCAGTGCTAGAGATCTGCAGGGGGAGTACGAGCAGTACTTC.

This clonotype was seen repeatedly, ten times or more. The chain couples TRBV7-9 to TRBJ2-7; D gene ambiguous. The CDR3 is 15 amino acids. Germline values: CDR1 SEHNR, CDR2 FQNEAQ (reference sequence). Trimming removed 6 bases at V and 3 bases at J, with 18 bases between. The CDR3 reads CASSSGSSSIYEQYF. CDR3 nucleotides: TGTGCCAGCAGTTCCGGAAGCAGTTCGATCTACGAGCAGTACTTC. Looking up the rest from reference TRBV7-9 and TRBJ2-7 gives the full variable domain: DTGVSQNPRHKITKRGQNVTFRCDPISEHNRLYWYRQTLGQGPEFLTYFQNEAQLEKSRLLSDRFSAERPKGSFSTLEIQRTEQGDSAMYLCASSSGSSSIYEQYFGPGTRLTVT.

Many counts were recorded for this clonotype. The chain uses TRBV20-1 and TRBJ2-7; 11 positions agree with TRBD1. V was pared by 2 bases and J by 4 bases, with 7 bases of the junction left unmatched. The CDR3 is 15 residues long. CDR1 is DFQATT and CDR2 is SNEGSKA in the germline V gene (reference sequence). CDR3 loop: CSARSPGTGGYEQYF. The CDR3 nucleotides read TGCAGTGCTAGATCTCCCGGGACAGGGGGATACGAGCAGTACTTC.

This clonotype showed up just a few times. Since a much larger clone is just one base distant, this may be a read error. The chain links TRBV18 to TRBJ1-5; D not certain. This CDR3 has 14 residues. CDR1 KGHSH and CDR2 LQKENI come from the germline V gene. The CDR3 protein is CVSSPLNSNQPQHF. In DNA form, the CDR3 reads TGTGTCAGCTCACCCCTGAATAGCAATCAGCCCCAGCATTTT.

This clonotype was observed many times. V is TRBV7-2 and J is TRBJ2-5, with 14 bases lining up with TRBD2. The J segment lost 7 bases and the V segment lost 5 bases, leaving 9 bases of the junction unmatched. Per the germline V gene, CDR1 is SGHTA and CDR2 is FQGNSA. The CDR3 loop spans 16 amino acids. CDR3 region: CASSRTSGGTPVTQYF. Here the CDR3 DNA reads TGTGCCAGCAGCCGGACTAGCGGGGGGACCCCAGTGACCCAGTACTTC.

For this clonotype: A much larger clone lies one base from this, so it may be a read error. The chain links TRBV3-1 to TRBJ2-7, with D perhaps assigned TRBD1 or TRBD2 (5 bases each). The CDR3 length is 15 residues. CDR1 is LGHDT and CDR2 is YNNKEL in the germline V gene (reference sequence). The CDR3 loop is CACSSRGQGSYEQYF. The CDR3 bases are TGTGCCTGCAGCTCGCGAGGGCAGGGCTCCTACGAGCAGTACTTC.

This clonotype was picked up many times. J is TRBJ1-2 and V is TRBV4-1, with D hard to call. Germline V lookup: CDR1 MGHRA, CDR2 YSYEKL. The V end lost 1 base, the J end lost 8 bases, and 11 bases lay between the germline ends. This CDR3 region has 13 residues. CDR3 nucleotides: TGCGCCAGCAGCCAAGGGAGGGAAAGCGGCTACACCTTC. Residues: CASSQGRESGYTF.

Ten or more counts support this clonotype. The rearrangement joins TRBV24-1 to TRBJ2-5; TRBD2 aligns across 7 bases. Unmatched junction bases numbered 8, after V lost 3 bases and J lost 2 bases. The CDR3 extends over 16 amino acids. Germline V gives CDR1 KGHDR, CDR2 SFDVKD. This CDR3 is CATSDPYDGGQETQYF. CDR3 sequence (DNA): TGTGCCACCAGTGATCCATACGACGGGGGGCAAGAGACCCAGTACTTC.

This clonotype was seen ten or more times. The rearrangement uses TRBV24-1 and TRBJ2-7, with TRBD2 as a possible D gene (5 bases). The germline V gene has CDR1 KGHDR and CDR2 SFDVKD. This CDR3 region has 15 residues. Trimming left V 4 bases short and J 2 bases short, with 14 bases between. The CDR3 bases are TGTGCCACCAGTGAGAGGGCATCTCCTCCCTACGAGCAGTACTTC. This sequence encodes CATSERASPPYEQYF.